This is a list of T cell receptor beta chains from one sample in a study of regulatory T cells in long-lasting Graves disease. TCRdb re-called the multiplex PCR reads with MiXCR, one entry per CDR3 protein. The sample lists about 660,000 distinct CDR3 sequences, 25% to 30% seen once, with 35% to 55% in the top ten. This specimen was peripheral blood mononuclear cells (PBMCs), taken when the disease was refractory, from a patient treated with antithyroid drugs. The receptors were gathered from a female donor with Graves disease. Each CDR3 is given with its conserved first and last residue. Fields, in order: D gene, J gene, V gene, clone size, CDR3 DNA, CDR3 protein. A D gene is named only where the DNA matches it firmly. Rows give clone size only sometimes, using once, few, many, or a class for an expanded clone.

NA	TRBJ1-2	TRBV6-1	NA	TGTGCCAGCAGTGAGCCGGACAGAGACTCCTATGGCTACACCTTC	CASSEPDRDSYGYTF
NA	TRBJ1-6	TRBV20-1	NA	TGCAGTGCTAGTTCGGGACGAACCGATTCCCTCCACTTT	CSASSGRTDSLHF
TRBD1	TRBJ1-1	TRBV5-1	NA	TGCGCCAGCAGCTGGGACCCGGGACAGGGGAACACTGAAGCTTTCTTT	CASSWDPGQGNTEAFF
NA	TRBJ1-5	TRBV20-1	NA	TGCAGTGCTAGAGAATTTAAGGGGGATAGCAATCAGCCCCAGCATTTT	CSAREFKGDSNQPQHF
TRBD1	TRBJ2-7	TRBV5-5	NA	TGTGCCAGCAGCCCGGCCGGGACAGGGTTCAACGAGCAGTACTTC	CASSPAGTGFNEQYF
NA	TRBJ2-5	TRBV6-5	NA	TGTGCCAGCAGTTACACTCTCTCAGAGACCCAGTACTTC	CASSYTLSETQYF
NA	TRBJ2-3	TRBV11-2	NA	TGTGCCAGCAGCCCTCCGCCACTACCAAGCACAGATACGCAGTATTTT	CASSPPPLPSTDTQYF
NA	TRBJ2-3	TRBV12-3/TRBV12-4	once	TGTGCCAGCAGTTTAAGGGGGAGGCGGGATTTT	CASSLRGRRDF
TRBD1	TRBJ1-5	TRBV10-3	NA	TGTGCCATCAGTGAAGAGGGACAGCCAAATCAGCCCCAGCATTTT	CAISEEGQPNQPQHF
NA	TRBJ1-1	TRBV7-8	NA	TGTGCCAGCAGCACCCAATTGGGGTCGGGCACTGAAGCTTTCTTT	CASSTQLGSGTEAFF
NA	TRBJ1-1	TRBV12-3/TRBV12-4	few	TGTGCCAGCAGCCACCCGCGGAAGAACACTGAAGCTTTCTTT	CASSHPRKNTEAFF